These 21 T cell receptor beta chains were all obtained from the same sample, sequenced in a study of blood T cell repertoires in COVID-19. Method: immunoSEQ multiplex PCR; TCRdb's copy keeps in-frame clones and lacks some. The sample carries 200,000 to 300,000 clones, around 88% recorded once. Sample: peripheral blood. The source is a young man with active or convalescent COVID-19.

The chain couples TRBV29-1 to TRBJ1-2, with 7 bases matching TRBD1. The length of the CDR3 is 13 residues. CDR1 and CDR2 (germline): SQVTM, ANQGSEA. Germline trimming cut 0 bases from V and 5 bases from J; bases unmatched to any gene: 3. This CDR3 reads CSVEEGQLYGYTF. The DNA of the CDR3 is TGCAGCGTTGAAGAGGGACAGCTGTATGGCTACACCTTC.

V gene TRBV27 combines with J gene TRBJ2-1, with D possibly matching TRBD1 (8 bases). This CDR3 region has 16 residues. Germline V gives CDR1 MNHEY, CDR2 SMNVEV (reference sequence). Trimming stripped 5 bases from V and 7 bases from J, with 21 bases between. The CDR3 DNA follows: TGTGCCAGCAGTGCCCTCGGGAGGACAGGGAGGAATGAGCAGTTCTTC. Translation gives CASSALGRTGRNEQFF.

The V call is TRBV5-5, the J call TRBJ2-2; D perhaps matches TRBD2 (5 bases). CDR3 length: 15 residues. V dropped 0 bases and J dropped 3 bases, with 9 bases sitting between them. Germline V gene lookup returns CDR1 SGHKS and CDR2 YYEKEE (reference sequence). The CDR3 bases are TGTGCCAGCAGCTTGGTTCGGGGTGACACCGGGGAGCTGTTTTTT. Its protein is CASSLVRGDTGELFF.

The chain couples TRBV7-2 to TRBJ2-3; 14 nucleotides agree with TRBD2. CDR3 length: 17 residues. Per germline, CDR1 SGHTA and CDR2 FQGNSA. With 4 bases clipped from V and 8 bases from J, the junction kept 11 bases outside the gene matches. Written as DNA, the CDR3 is TGTGCCAGCAGCTCACCCGTGACTAGCGGGGGGGCCAGTACGCAGTATTTT. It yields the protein CASSSPVTSGGASTQYF.

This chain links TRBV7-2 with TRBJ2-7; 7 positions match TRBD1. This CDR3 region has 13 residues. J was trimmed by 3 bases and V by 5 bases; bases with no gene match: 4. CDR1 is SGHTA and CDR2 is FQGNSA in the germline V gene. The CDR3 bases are TGTGCCAGCAGCCGTCAGGGGGACTACGAGCAGTACTTC. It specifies CASSRQGDYEQYF.

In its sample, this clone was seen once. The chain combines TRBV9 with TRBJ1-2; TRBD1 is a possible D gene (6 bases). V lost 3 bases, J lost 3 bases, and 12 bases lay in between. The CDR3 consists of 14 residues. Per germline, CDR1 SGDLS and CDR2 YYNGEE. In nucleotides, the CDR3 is TGTGCCAGCAGCGACGAAGGGGGTTACTATGGCTACACCTTC. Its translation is CASSDEGGYYGYTF.

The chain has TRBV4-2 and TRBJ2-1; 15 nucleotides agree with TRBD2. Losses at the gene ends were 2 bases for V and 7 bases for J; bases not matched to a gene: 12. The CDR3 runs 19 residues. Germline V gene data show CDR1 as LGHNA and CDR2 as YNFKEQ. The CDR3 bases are TGTGCCAGCAGCCAACCTATCGGACTAGCGGGGGGGCCTGAAAATGAGCAGTTCTTC. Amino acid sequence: CASSQPIGLAGGPENEQFF.

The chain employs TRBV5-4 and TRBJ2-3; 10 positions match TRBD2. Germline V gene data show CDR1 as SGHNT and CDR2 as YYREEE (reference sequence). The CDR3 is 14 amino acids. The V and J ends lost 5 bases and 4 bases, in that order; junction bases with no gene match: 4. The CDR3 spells CASRSLAGADTQYF. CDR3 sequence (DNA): TGTGCCAGCAGGTCGCTAGCGGGGGCAGATACGCAGTATTTT.

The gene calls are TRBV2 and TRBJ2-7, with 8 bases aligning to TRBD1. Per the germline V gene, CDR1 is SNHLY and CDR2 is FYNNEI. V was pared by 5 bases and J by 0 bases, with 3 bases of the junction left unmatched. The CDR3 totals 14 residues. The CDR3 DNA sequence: TGTGCCAGCAGTAGACAGGGGCACTCCTACGAGCAGTACTTC. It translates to CASSRQGHSYEQYF. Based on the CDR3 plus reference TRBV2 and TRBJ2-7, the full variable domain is EPEVTQTPSHQVTQMGQEVILRCVPISNHLYFYWYRQILGQKVEFLVSFYNNEISEKSEIFDDQFSVERPDGSNFTLKIRSTKLEDSAMYFCASSRQGHSYEQYFGPGTRLTVT.

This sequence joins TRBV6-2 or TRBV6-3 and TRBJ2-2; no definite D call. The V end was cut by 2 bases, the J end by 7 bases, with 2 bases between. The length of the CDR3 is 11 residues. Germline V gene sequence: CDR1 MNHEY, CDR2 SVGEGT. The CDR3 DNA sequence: TGTGCCAGCAGTTACCGCGGGGAGCTGTTTTTT. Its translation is CASSYRGELFF.

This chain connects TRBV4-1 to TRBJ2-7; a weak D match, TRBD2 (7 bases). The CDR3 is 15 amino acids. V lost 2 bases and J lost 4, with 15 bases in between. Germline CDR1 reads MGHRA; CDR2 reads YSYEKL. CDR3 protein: CASSQSRGALYEQYF. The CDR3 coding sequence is TGCGCCAGCAGCCAATCCCGGGGGGCCCTTTACGAGCAGTACTTC.

The CDR3 coding sequence is TGTGCCAGCAGCCAAACACACCAGGGGGCCAATCAGCCCCAGCATTTT. Its translation: CASSQTHQGANQPQHF. The J gene is TRBJ1-5, the V gene TRBV3-1 (or the pseudogene TRBV3-2); 8 bases match TRBD1. Germline CDR1 is LGHDT and CDR2 is YNNKEL (reference sequence). This CDR3 is built from 16 residues. With 2 bases clipped from V and 3 bases from J, the junction kept 6 bases outside the gene matches.

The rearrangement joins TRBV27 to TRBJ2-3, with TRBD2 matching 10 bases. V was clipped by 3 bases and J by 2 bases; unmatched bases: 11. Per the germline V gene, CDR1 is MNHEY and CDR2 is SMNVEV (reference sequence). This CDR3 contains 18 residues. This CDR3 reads CASSLGPSSGGHTDTQYF. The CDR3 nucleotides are TGTGCCAGCAGTTTGGGGCCCTCTAGCGGGGGTCACACAGATACGCAGTATTTT.

Here the CDR3 reads CASSLHDRGLSPLHF. The CDR3 DNA follows: TGTGCCAGCAGCCTACACGACAGGGGTTTATCACCCCTCCACTTT. This rearrangement joins TRBV11-2 to TRBJ1-6; 8 bases are a match to TRBD1. The V segment lost 5 bases and the J segment 10 bases; nucleotides outside the gene matches: 10. Germline V gives CDR1 SGHAT, CDR2 FQNNGV. The CDR3 length is 15 residues.

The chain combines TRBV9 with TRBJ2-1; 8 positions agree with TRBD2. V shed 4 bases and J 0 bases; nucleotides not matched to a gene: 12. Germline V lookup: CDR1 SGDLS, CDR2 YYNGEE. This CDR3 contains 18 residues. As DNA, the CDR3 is TGTGCCAGCAGCCCCAGGGCGGGGGGTTCAAGCTCCTACAATGAGCAGTTCTTC. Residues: CASSPRAGGSSSYNEQFF.

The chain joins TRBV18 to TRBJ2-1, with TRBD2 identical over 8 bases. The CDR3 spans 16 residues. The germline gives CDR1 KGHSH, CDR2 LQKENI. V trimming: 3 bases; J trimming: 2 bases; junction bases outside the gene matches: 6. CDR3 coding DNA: TGTGCCAGCTCACCCGAAGCGGGGGTTCCCTACAATGAGCAGTTCTTC. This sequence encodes CASSPEAGVPYNEQFF.

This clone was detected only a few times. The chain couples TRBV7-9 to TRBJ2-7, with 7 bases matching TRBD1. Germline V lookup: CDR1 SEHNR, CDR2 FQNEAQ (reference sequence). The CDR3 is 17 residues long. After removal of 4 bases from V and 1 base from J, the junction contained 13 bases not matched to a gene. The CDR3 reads CASSSRAPGQTSYEQYF. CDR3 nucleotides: TGTGCCAGCAGCTCTCGAGCCCCGGGACAGACTTCCTACGAGCAGTACTTC.

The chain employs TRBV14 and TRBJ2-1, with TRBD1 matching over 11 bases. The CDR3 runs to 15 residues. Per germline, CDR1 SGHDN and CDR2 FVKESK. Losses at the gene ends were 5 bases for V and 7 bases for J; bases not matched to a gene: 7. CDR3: CASSEGQGVRNEQFF. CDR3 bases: TGTGCCAGCAGCGAGGGACAGGGGGTTCGGAATGAGCAGTTCTTC.

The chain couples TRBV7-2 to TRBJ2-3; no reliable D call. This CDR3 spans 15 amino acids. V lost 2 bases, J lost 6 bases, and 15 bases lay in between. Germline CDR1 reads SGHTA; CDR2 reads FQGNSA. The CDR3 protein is CASSLLSGKLDTQYF. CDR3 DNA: TGTGCCAGCAGCTTACTGTCGGGTAAGCTGGATACGCAGTATTTT.

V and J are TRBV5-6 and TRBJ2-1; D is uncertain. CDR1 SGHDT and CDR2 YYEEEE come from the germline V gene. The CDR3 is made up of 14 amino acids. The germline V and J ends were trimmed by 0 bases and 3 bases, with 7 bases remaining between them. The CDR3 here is CASSLGGYYNEQFF. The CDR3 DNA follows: TGTGCCAGCAGCTTGGGCGGCTACTACAATGAGCAGTTCTTC. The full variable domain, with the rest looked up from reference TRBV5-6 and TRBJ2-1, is DAGVTQSPTHLIKTRGQQVTLRCSPKSGHDTVSWYQQALGQGPQFIFQYYEEEERQRGNFPDRFSGHQFPNYSSELNVNALLLGDSALYLCASSLGGYYNEQFFGPGTRLTVL.

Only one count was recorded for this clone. In DNA form, the CDR3 reads TGTGCCAGCAGCCAAGACAGGGTTAATGAAAAACTGTTTTTT. This gives the protein CASSQDRVNEKLFF. The chain uses TRBV3-1 (or the pseudogene TRBV3-2) and TRBJ1-4, with a weak D call TRBD1 (5 bases). The germline V gene encodes CDR1 LGHDT and CDR2 YNNKEL (reference sequence). V dropped 0 bases and J dropped 4 bases, with 6 bases sitting between them. The CDR3 runs to 14 residues.